What follows are 8 T cell receptor beta chains derived from one specimen sequenced in a study of naive and memory T cell subsets. The SP2 primer and nested alpha and beta constant region primers amplified ligated cDNA in four rounds. Using its own MiXCR run on the UMI-ligation and nested PCR reads, TCRdb lists one record per CDR3 protein. The table shows some 40,000 distinct CDR3 sequences, with around 10% occurring only once. This sample's treatment: skin biopsy from PPD injection site in Mantoux-positive individual. A UMI-containing oligonucleotide was joined by 3' ligation to the TCR cDNA template. The sequenced sample was skin, obtained from a tuberculin skin test site. The receptor source for this set is an adult in good health.

This clonotype has only a few counts. The genes are TRBV9 and TRBJ2-3; D might be TRBD1 or TRBD2, each matching 5 bases. Germline V gene data show CDR1 as SGDLS and CDR2 as YYNGEE. CDR3 length: 15 residues. Trimming took 2 bases from V and 1 from J, leaving 11 bases between them. The CDR3 region is CASSVLSGRTDTQYF. The CDR3 nucleotides read TGTGCCAGCAGCGTTCTTTCGGGGCGCACAGATACGCAGTATTTT.

J is TRBJ1-6 and V is TRBV3-1, with D perhaps matching TRBD1 (5 bases). From germline, CDR1 is LGHDT and CDR2 YNNKEL (reference sequence). CDR3 length: 16 amino acids. The V gene lost 5 bases and the J gene lost 4 bases, with 15 bases spanning the gap. The CDR3 nucleotides read TGTGCCAGCAGCAAGAGGGGTCAGAGGTATAATTCACCCCTCCACTTT. It specifies CASSKRGQRYNSPLHF.

CDR3 region: CSVEDQAPPYEQYF. The DNA for the CDR3 is TGCAGCGTTGAAGATCAGGCACCCCCCTACGAGCAGTACTTC. V and J are TRBV29-1 and TRBJ2-7, with D uncertain. This CDR3 contains 14 residues. Germline V CDR1 and CDR2: SQVTM, ANQGSEA. V was clipped by 0 bases and J by 2 bases, with 11 bases between them.

The chain carries TRBV7-3 and TRBJ2-3; D is perhaps TRBD2 (5 bases). Germline CDR1 and CDR2: SGHTA and FQGTGA. The V end lost 5 bases, the J end lost 0 bases, and 12 bases lay between the germline ends. This CDR3 region has 15 residues. This CDR3 reads CASSRDYLSTDTQYF. The DNA for the CDR3 is TGTGCCAGCAGCCGCGACTACCTGAGCACAGATACGCAGTATTTT. Filled out from reference TRBV7-3 and TRBJ2-3, the complete variable domain reads GAGVSQTPSNKVTEKGKYVELRCDPISGHTALYWYRQSLGQGPEFLIYFQGTGAADDSGLPNDRFFAVRPEGSVSTLKIQRTERGDSAVYLCASSRDYLSTDTQYFGPGTRLTVL.

J is TRBJ2-7 and V is TRBV7-8; TRBD1 agrees at 9 bases. Germline trimming cut 5 bases from V and 3 bases from J; bases unmatched to any gene: 5. The CDR3 extends over 14 amino acids. The germline CDR1 and CDR2 sequences are SGHVS and FQNEAQ. CDR3 residues: CASSGTGSRYEQYF. CDR3 DNA sequence: TGTGCCAGCAGCGGGACAGGGTCTCGCTACGAGCAGTACTTC.

This clonotype was seen only a few times. The chain carries TRBV6-5 and TRBJ1-3; D remains unclear. The CDR3 covers 16 residues. Deletions cut 2 bases from V and 0 bases from J, with 11 bases between. CDR1 is MNHEY and CDR2 is SVGAGI in the germline V gene. The CDR3 nucleotides read TGTGCCAGCAGTTACCACAGTGGGATCTCTGGAAACACCATATATTTT. Translating gives CASSYHSGISGNTIYF.

The chain is built from TRBV2 and TRBJ1-5; D ambiguous. V was clipped by 3 bases and J by 2 bases, with 11 bases between them. This CDR3 spans 15 amino acids. The V gene's germline CDR1 is SNHLY and CDR2 FYNNEI. DNA for the CDR3: TGTGCCAGCAGTGATTTTCAGTTGGGCAATCAGCCCCAGCATTTT. It yields the protein CASSDFQLGNQPQHF.

The chain joins TRBV28 to TRBJ2-7, with TRBD1 matching 8 bases. The V gene's germline CDR1 is MDHEN and CDR2 SYDVKM. The CDR3 spans 14 residues. The J segment lost 4 bases and the V segment lost 9 bases, leaving 11 bases of the junction unmatched. The DNA of the CDR3 is TGTGCCAGTCACGACAGGGGAAGTCGGTACGAGCAGTACTTC. Translation: CASHDRGSRYEQYF.